Here is one TCR beta chain with its context. Its antigen is unknown. This specimen comes from a study of beta chain features in type 1 diabetes. The wider study: The patients were much like the healthy donors in age, gender and cell yields.

Findings and limits, study-wide: Type 1 diabetes patients had moderately but significantly shorter TCRB CDR3s in all four CD4+ subsets.

This CDR3 spans 13 amino acids. Trimming took off 0 bases at V and 6 bases at J, with 7 bases between the two ends. CDR1 is SGHNT, CDR2 YYREEE, per germline (reference sequence). Expressed TCRB transcripts were sequenced, since all the RNA that had been isolated was reverse transcribed. Some 3.6 million reads were obtained on average from naive, central memory and regulatory T cell samples. Method: immunoSEQ multiplex PCR; TCRdb's copy keeps in-frame clones and lacks some. This table holds about 130,000 clones, 9% found once. In total, each donor contributed a single heparinised blood draw that averaged about 100 mL. Sorting based on CD45RO/CCR7/CD25/CD127/CD95/CD27 separated CD4+ naive, central memory, regulatory and stem cell-like memory cells.

Specimen: central memory CD4+ T cells from blood. The gene calls are TRBV5-4 and TRBJ2-1; D ambiguous. The receptor's source is a man in his thirties or forties with type 1 diabetes. CDR3 sequence: CASSLDAGNEQFF. CDR3 bases: TGTGCCAGCAGCTTGGATGCAGGCAATGAGCAGTTCTTC.